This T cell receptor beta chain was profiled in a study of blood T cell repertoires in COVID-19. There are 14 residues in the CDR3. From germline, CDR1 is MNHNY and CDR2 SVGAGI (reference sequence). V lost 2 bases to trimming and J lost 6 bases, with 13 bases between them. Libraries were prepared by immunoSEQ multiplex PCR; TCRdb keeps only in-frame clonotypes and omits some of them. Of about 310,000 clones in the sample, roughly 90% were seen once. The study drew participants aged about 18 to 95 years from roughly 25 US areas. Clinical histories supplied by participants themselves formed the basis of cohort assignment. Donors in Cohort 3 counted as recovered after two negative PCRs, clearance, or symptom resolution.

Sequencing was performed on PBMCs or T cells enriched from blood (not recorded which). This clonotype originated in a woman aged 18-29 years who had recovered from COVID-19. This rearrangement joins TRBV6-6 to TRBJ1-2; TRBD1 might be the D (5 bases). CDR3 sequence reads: CASSYDSNSDGYTF. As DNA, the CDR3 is TGTGCCAGCAGTTACGACAGCAACTCAGATGGCTACACCTTC.